The 3 T cell receptor beta chains below all came from one sample that was sequenced in a study of type 1 regulatory T cells. No antigens are known for them. In TCRdb, the reads were re-called with MiXCR into one record per CDR3 protein. The sample shows around 65,000 distinct CDR3 sequences, approximately 47% of them seen only once. The sample consisted of cultured non-Tr1 T cells, either the whole culture or a sorted T cell fraction (not recorded which). All receptors come from a human donor in good health.

The table lists this clonotype with a few counts. V is TRBV24-1 and J is TRBJ2-3; the match to TRBD2 covers 9 bases. V was pared by 4 bases and J by 3 bases, with 4 bases of the junction left unmatched. Germline lookup yields CDR1 KGHDR and CDR2 SFDVKD. This CDR3 has 15 amino acids. The CDR3 loop reads CATSDPSGVTDTQYF. The CDR3 nucleotides are TGTGCCACCAGTGACCCTAGCGGGGTGACAGATACGCAGTATTTT.

The chain combines TRBV20-1 with TRBJ2-1, with TRBD2 matching 9 bases. Germline loops: CDR1 DFQATT, CDR2 SNEGSKA (reference sequence). Trimming removed 3 bases from V and 4 bases from J; junction bases left unmatched: 7. This CDR3 is built from 15 residues. CDR3 nucleotide sequence: TGCAGTGCTAGTTTGGTAGCGGGGGTTTACAATGAGCAGTTCTTC. As protein: CSASLVAGVYNEQFF.

The J gene is TRBJ1-1, the V gene TRBV29-1, with 9 bases that match TRBD1. The CDR3 runs to 16 residues. V lost 4 bases to trimming and J lost 0 bases; unmatched junction nucleotides: 9. Germline V gene data show CDR1 as SQVTM and CDR2 as ANQGSEA. CDR3 in DNA: TGCAGCGTTGCGGGTGGGACAGGGAGGATGAACACTGAAGCTTTCTTT. Translation gives CSVAGGTGRMNTEAFF.